The 25 T cell receptor beta chains in this list originate from one sample, sequenced in a study of OX40 agonist ivuxolimab in advanced cancers. Measured with immunoSEQ multiplex PCR; TCRdb has only the in-frame clones, and not every one. This sample has some 68,000 clones, with about 86% found just once. This specimen consisted of CD4+ or CD8+ T cells sorted from blood, obtained in a trial of the OX40 agonist ivuxolimab. The receptors derive from an adult with an advanced solid tumor such as melanoma, head and neck, liver or kidney cancer.

CDR3: CAIGGLAEETQYF. In nucleotides, the CDR3 is TGTGCCATCGGGGGACTAGCGGAAGAGACCCAGTACTTC. This chain uses TRBV10-3 with TRBJ2-5; 11 bases are shared with TRBD2. The CDR3 spans 13 residues. Germline-derived CDR1 and CDR2 are ENHRY and SYGVKD. The V and J ends lost 8 bases and 3 bases, in that order; junction bases with no gene match: 2.

This chain links TRBV10-2 with TRBJ1-2; D is perhaps TRBD1 (5 bases). The CDR3 sequence is 12 residues long. Trimming left V 6 bases short and J 5 bases short, with 10 bases between. Germline assignment: CDR1 WSHSY and CDR2 SAAADI. The CDR3 DNA is TGCGCCAGCAGGAGGGACGATTATGGCTACACCTTC. The encoded protein is CASRRDDYGYTF.

V gene TRBV9 combines with J gene TRBJ1-2, with 10 bases aligning to TRBD1. The junction had 8 bases not matched to a gene; V was cut back by 1 base and J by 8 bases. The CDR3 has 15 residues. Germline CDR1 is SGDLS and CDR2 is YYNGEE. Written as DNA, the CDR3 is TGTGCCAGCAGCGTAACGGACAGGGGGATAAAGGGCTACACCTTC. Its translation is CASSVTDRGIKGYTF.

The chain carries TRBV28 and TRBJ2-7; 12 bases align to TRBD2. CDR3 length: 13 amino acids. The V gene end was trimmed by 8 bases and the J gene end by 7 bases; junction bases not matched to a gene: 6. Germline lookup yields CDR1 MDHEN and CDR2 SYDVKM. CDR3 nucleotide sequence: TGTGCCAGCGGGGGACTAGCGGGCCGAGAGCAGTACTTC. It encodes CASGGLAGREQYF.

This clone was seen only once. The chain couples TRBV10-3 to TRBJ2-2, with 10 positions matching TRBD2. Germline V gene data show CDR1 as ENHRY and CDR2 as SYGVKD. V gave up 5 bases and J gave up 2 bases; unmatched junction bases: 2. This CDR3 is 15 amino acids long. This CDR3 reads CAISQLAGNTGELFF. In DNA, the CDR3 is TGTGCCATCAGTCAACTAGCGGGAAACACCGGGGAGCTGTTTTTT.

This chain joins TRBV9 and TRBJ2-5, with 15 nucleotides matching TRBD2. V dropped 2 bases and J dropped 5; count of bases not matched to a gene: 4. The CDR3 totals 16 residues. Per the germline V gene, CDR1 is SGDLS and CDR2 is YYNGEE. In DNA, the CDR3 is TGTGCCAGCAGCGTCTCCGGGACTAGCGGGAGGGAGACCCAGTACTTC. It yields the protein CASSVSGTSGRETQYF.

The rearrangement uses TRBV27 and TRBJ1-1, with a tentative D call TRBD1 (5 bases). The CDR3 extends over 15 amino acids. CDR1 and CDR2 (germline): MNHEY, SMNVEV (reference sequence). With 5 bases removed from V and 3 bases from J, the gap between germline ends came to 16 bases. The CDR3 DNA is TGTGCCAGCAGTCCCACCCGCACAGGCCACACTGAAGCTTTCTTT. Protein product: CASSPTRTGHTEAFF.

The chain uses TRBV28 and TRBJ1-6; 10 positions match TRBD1. This CDR3 region has 16 residues. Germline CDR1 reads MDHEN; CDR2 reads SYDVKM. Trimming took 5 bases from V and 5 from J; bases not matched to a gene: 6. Written as DNA, the CDR3 is TGTGCCAGCAGTCCCCCGACAGGGGGCGATAATTCACCCCTCCACTTT. It translates to CASSPPTGGDNSPLHF.

V gene TRBV6-6 combines with J gene TRBJ1-5; the D is unclear. Germline V gene sequence: CDR1 MNHNY, CDR2 SVGAGI (reference sequence). The CDR3 is made up of 14 amino acids. V lost 6 bases to trimming and J lost 3 bases, with 12 bases between them. The CDR3 DNA follows: TGTGCCAGCAGCAGAGACAACATCAATCAGCCCCAGCATTTT. Its translation is CASSRDNINQPQHF.

The J gene is TRBJ1-5, the V gene TRBV2, with 7 bases aligning to TRBD1. Germline trimming cut 7 bases from V and 4 bases from J; bases unmatched to any gene: 7. This CDR3 is 14 amino acids long. In germline, CDR1 is SNHLY, CDR2 FYNNEI. The CDR3 sequence is CASIDRVGNQPQHF. In DNA form, the CDR3 reads TGTGCCAGCATCGACAGGGTAGGGAATCAGCCCCAGCATTTT.

The sample holds a few counts of this clone. This chain uses TRBV19 with TRBJ2-4, with D possibly matching TRBD1 (5 bases). V was trimmed by 3 bases and J by 2 bases, leaving 8 bases between them. Germline V CDR1 and CDR2: LNHDA, SQIVND (reference sequence). The CDR3 is 14 amino acids. The CDR3 loop is CASSIQGTKNIQYF. DNA of the CDR3: TGTGCCAGTAGTATTCAGGGTACCAAAAACATTCAGTACTTC.

The J gene is TRBJ2-1, the V gene TRBV7-9, with 9 bases aligning to TRBD2. This CDR3 contains 16 residues. The V gene end was trimmed by 0 bases and the J gene end by 4 bases; junction bases not matched to a gene: 4. CDR1 and CDR2 from the germline V gene are SEHNR and FQNEAQ (reference sequence). In DNA, the CDR3 is TGTGCCAGCAGCTTAGCGCGGCTAGCGGGGTACAATGAGCAGTTCTTC. Protein: CASSLARLAGYNEQFF.

CDR3 residues: CASSLQTGGRDTQYF. As DNA, the CDR3 is TGTGCCAGCAGCTTACAGACAGGGGGGCGAGATACGCAGTATTTT. The gene calls are TRBV7-6 and TRBJ2-3; 9 bases fit TRBD1. From germline, CDR1 is SGHVS and CDR2 FNYEAQ. The CDR3 extends over 15 amino acids. Trimming took 2 bases from V and 5 from J; bases not matched to a gene: 5.

The rearrangement uses TRBV4-3 and TRBJ2-1, with D hard to call. This CDR3 is 18 amino acids long. The ends were cut back, 0 bases at V and 6 bases at J, with 21 bases in the middle. The germline CDR1 and CDR2 sequences are LGHNA and YSLEER. The CDR3 DNA is TGCGCCAGCAGCCAAGATTCTGGTAGCTCGGGTTTCTCCAATGAGCAGTTCTTC. Residues: CASSQDSGSSGFSNEQFF.

The V and J genes are TRBV28 and TRBJ2-1, with D tentatively TRBD1 (5 bases). The V gene's germline CDR1 is MDHEN and CDR2 SYDVKM. This CDR3 is 14 amino acids long. The ends were cut back, 7 bases at V and 4 bases at J, with 14 bases in the middle. This chain's CDR3 is CASKGAPLYNEQFF. The CDR3 nucleotides read TGTGCCAGCAAAGGGGCCCCCCTTTACAATGAGCAGTTCTTC.

The chain is built from TRBV4-1 and TRBJ2-5; TRBD1 agrees at 10 bases. Judging by the DNA end, TRBJ2-7 fits better; the J call may be wrong. The V gene's germline CDR1 is MGHRA and CDR2 YSYEKL. CDR3 length: 15 amino acids. The CDR3 coding sequence is TGCGCCAGCAGCCGTCCGGGACAGGGGTCCTACGAGCAGTACTTC. Translation: CASSRPGQGSYEQYF.

This chain links TRBV7-9 with TRBJ2-3; 9 nucleotides align to TRBD1. CDR3 length: 14 residues. Per germline, CDR1 SEHNR and CDR2 FQNEAQ (reference sequence). With V trimmed by 5 bases and J by 6 bases, 6 bases remained unmatched. In DNA, the CDR3 is TGTGCCAGCAGCGTCGGACAGGGGATGGATACGCAGTATTTT. It translates to CASSVGQGMDTQYF.

The rearrangement joins TRBV28 to TRBJ2-5; either TRBD1 or TRBD2 may supply D (5 bases each). The germline V and J ends were trimmed by 6 bases and 0 bases, with 8 bases remaining between them. The germline CDR1 and CDR2 sequences are MDHEN and SYDVKM. This CDR3 region has 13 residues. DNA for the CDR3: TGTGCCAGCAGGGGGGTAAACCAAGAGACCCAGTACTTC. Its translation: CASRGVNQETQYF.

The rearrangement joins TRBV27 to TRBJ1-2; 8 bases map to TRBD1. J was trimmed by 2 bases and V by 3 bases; bases with no gene match: 2. In germline, CDR1 is MNHEY, CDR2 SMNVEV (reference sequence). CDR3 length equals 14 residues. The CDR3 loop is CASSFRQGNYGYTF. CDR3 DNA sequence: TGTGCCAGCAGTTTTAGACAGGGGAACTATGGCTACACCTTC.

The V call is TRBV28, the J call TRBJ1-5; D not certain. The CDR3 extends over 12 amino acids. V dropped 8 bases and J dropped 9 bases, with 14 bases sitting between them. In germline, CDR1 is MDHEN, CDR2 SYDVKM. CDR3 DNA: TGTGCCAGCGGCCCTTTAATGGGGCCCCAGCATTTT. Amino acids: CASGPLMGPQHF.

The CDR3 sequence: CAINPGASYNEQFF. Here the CDR3 DNA reads TGTGCCATCAACCCTGGAGCATCCTACAATGAGCAGTTCTTC. The chain recombines TRBV10-3 with TRBJ2-1, with unresolved D. V lost 7 bases and J lost 1, with 11 bases in between. Germline V gives CDR1 ENHRY, CDR2 SYGVKD. The CDR3 is 14 amino acids.

The rearrangement joins TRBV4-2 to TRBJ2-2; no firm D call. Germline V gene sequence: CDR1 LGHNA, CDR2 YNFKEQ. This CDR3 contains 11 residues. The V gene lost 3 bases and the J gene lost 5 bases, with 1 base spanning the gap. CDR3 amino acids: CASSQTGELFF. As DNA, the CDR3 is TGTGCCAGCAGCCAGACCGGGGAGCTGTTTTTT.

The count of this clone is one. The V call is TRBV10-3, the J call TRBJ2-1, with TRBD1 matching 9 bases. The V segment lost 6 bases and the J segment 8 bases; nucleotides outside the gene matches: 8. CDR3 size: 14 residues. Germline CDR1 ENHRY, CDR2 SYGVKD. The chain's CDR3 is CAIRPGQGMHEQFF. The CDR3, as DNA: TGTGCCATCAGGCCGGGACAGGGAATGCATGAGCAGTTCTTC.

This rearrangement joins TRBV30 to TRBJ2-2, with D hard to call. V was pared by 2 bases and J by 1 base, with 8 bases between. This CDR3 comprises 14 residues. The germline V gene encodes CDR1 GTSNPN and CDR2 SVGIG (reference sequence). For the CDR3, the DNA is TGTGCCTGGAGTTATTTGGAGAACACCGGGGAGCTGTTTTTT. Its translation is CAWSYLENTGELFF.

J is TRBJ2-1 and V is TRBV5-1, with 14 bases aligning to TRBD2. The germline gives CDR1 SGHRS, CDR2 YFSETQ. V lost 4 bases and J lost 10; bases outside the gene matches: 7. The CDR3 runs 15 residues. Here the CDR3 reads CASSPGTSGSGEQFF. As DNA, the CDR3 is TGCGCCAGCAGCCCAGGGACTAGCGGGAGCGGGGAGCAGTTCTTC.